This T cell receptor beta chain stems from a study of human T cells and chemical hapten exposure. Study summary: Researchers reported sensitizing a roughly 2 cm by roughly 2 cm upper inner arm skin site with 2% DPC. On the upper back, patch tests were applied with 0.01% DPC and read at 6 days.

In this sample, this clonotype turned up many times. As yet, its antigen is unknown. TCRdb fed the RACE reads into MiXCR, producing one record per CDR3 protein. This sample yields over 100,000 distinct CDR3 sequences, of which 9.2% are seen a single time; 2.5% to 3.5% belongs to the top ten. The V and J ends lost 2 bases and 2 bases respectively, with 13 bases between them. There are 16 residues in the CDR3. Germline-derived CDR1 and CDR2 are SGHTA and FQGNSA. Overall study results and limits: The number of TCRs over 1 in 1000 frequency stayed unchanged after DPC.

This sample's time point: patch test 2, 6 weeks after DPC sensitization. Treatment noted: therapeutic diphenylcyclopropenone sensitization with weekly scalp DPC. The source was whole blood, collected in connection with sensitization to the hapten diphenylcyclopropenone (DPC). The chain uses TRBV7-2 and TRBJ1-3; D remains ambiguous. The clonotype comes from a woman in her 40s with alopecia areata. Some clones in this sample may be carry-over from other donors' samples. This CDR3 is CASSLPGRAAGNTIYF. The CDR3, as DNA: TGTGCCAGCAGCTTACCCGGCAGAGCCGCTGGAAACACCATATATTTT.